By its share, the clone carrying this TCR beta chain is hyperexpanded. The sample originates from a study of PD-L1 blockade in urothelial cancer. The protocol was immunoSEQ multiplex PCR, while the TCRdb copy is restricted to in-frame clones and leaves out a portion. The sample shows about 43,000 clones, 88% of them seen only once. The germline V and J ends were trimmed by 2 bases and 4 bases, with 11 bases remaining between them. CDR1 MDHEN and CDR2 SYDVKM come from the germline V gene. This CDR3 has 14 residues. The chain employs TRBV28 and TRBJ1-1; D unclear. Sample: PBMCs, taken around atezolizumab (anti-PD-L1) treatment. The source of this sequence is a woman aged 55-69 years with urothelial cancer. The CDR3 region is CASSLPQVPTEAFF. The CDR3 DNA is TGTGCCAGCAGTTTACCCCAGGTCCCCACTGAAGCTTTCTTT.